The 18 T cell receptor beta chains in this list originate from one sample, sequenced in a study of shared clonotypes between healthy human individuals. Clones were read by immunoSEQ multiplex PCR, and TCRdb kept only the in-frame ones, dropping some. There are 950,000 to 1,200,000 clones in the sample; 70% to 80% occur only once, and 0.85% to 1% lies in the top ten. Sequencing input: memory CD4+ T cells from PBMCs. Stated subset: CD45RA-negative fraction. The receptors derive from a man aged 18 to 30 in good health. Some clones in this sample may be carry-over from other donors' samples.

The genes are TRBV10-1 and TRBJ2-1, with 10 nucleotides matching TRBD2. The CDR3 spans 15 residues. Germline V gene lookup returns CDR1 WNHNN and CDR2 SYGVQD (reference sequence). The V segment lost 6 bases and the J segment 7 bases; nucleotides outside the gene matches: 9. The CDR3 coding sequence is TGCGCCAGCAGCCCTGGGGGGACTAGCGTGAATGAGCAGTTCTTC. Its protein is CASSPGGTSVNEQFF.

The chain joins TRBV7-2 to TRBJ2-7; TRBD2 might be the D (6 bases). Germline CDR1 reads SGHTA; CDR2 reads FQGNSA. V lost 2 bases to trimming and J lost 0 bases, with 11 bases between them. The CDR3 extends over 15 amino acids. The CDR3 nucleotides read TGTGCCAGCAGCTTACGGACTACAACCTCCTACGAGCAGTACTTC. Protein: CASSLRTTTSYEQYF.

CDR3 sequence: CASSLITGLAEQYF. Here the CDR3 DNA reads TGTGCCAGCAGCTTGATTACAGGGTTGGCCGAGCAGTACTTC. The rearrangement joins TRBV5-6 to TRBJ2-7; D might be TRBD1 (6 bases). Germline V gene lookup returns CDR1 SGHDT and CDR2 YYEEEE. The CDR3 length is 14 residues. The V and J ends lost 1 base and 6 bases respectively, with 14 bases between them.

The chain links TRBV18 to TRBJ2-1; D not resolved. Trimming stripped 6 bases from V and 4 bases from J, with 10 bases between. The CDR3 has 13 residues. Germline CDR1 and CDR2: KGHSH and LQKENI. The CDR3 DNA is TGTGCCAGCTCCCGAAGCGTATACAATGAGCAGTTCTTC. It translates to CASSRSVYNEQFF.

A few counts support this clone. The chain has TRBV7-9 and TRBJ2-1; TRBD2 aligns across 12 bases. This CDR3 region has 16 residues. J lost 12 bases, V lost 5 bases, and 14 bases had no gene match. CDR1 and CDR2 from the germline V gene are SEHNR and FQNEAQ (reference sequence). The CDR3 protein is CASSAQGTSGSPPQFF. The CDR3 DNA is TGTGCCAGCAGCGCACAAGGGACTAGCGGGTCTCCCCCGCAGTTCTTC.

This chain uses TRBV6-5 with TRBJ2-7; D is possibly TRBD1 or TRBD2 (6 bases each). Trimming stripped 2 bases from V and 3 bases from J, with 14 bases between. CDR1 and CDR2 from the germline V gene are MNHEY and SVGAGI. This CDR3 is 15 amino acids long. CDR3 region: CASSYRRGGGYEQYF. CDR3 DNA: TGTGCCAGCAGTTACCGGCGTGGAGGGGGCTACGAGCAGTACTTC.

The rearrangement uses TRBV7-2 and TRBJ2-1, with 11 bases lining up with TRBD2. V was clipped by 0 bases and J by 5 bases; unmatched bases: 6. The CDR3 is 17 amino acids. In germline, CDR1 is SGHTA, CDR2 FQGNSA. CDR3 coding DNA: TGTGCCAGCAGCTTAGCTCCCGGTAGCGGGAGGGACAATGAGCAGTTCTTC. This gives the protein CASSLAPGSGRDNEQFF.

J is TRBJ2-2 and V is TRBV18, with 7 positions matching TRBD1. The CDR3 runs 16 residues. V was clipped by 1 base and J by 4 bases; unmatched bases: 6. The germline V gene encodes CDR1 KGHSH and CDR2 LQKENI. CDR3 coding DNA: TGTGCCAGCTCACCACGAGGGGGCGCAGGCACCGGGGAGCTGTTTTTT. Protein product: CASSPRGGAGTGELFF.

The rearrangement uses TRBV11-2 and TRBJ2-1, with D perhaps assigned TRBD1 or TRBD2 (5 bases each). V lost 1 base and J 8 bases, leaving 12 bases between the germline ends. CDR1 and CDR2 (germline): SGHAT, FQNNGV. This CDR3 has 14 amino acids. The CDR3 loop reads CASSLGPRGHEQFF. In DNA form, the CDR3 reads TGTGCCAGCAGCTTAGGCCCTCGGGGCCATGAGCAGTTCTTC. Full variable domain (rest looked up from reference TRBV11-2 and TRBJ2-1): EAGVAQSPRYKIIEKRQSVAFWCNPISGHATLYWYQQILGQGPKLLIQFQNNGVVDDSQLPKDRFSAERLKGVDSTLKIQPAKLEDSAVYLCASSLGPRGHEQFFGPGTRLTVL.

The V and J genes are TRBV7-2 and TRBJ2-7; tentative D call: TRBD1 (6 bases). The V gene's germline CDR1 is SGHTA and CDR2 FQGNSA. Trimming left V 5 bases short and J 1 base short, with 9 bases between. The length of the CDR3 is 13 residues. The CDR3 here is CASSRTGSYEQYF. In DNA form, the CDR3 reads TGTGCCAGCAGCCGCACAGGGTCCTACGAGCAGTACTTC.

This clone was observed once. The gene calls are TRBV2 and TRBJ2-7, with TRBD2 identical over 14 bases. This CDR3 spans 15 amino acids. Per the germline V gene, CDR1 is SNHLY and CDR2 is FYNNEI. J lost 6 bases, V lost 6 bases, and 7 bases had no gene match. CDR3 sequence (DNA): TGTGCCAGCAGCGAGGGACTAGCGGGAGTTTTCGAGCAGTACTTC. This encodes CASSEGLAGVFEQYF.

In nucleotides, the CDR3 is TGTGCCAGCAGTAAACAGGGCTACTCCTACGAGCAGTACTTC. This translates into CASSKQGYSYEQYF. The rearrangement joins TRBV27 to TRBJ2-7; D is possibly TRBD1 (6 bases). Trimming shortened V by 5 bases and J by 0 bases, and 11 bases separated the two germline ends. Germline V gene sequence: CDR1 MNHEY, CDR2 SMNVEV (reference sequence). The CDR3 has 14 amino acids.

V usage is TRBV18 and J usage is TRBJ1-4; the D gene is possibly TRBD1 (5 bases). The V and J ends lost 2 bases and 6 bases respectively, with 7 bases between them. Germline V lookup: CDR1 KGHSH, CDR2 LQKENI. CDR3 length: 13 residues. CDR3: CASSPVGDEKLFF. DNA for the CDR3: TGTGCCAGCTCACCAGTAGGGGATGAAAAACTGTTTTTT.

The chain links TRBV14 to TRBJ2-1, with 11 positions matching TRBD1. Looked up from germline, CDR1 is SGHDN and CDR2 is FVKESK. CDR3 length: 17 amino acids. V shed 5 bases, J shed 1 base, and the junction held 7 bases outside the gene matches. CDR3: CASSTRTGGWSYNEQFF. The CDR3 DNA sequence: TGTGCCAGCAGCACGAGGACAGGGGGCTGGTCCTACAATGAGCAGTTCTTC.

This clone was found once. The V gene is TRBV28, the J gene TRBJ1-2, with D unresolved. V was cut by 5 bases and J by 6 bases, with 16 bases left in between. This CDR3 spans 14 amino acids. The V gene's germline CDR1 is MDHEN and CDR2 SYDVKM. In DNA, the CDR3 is TGTGCCAGCAGTCTTCTGTTGGCCTGGGATGGCTACACCTTC. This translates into CASSLLLAWDGYTF.

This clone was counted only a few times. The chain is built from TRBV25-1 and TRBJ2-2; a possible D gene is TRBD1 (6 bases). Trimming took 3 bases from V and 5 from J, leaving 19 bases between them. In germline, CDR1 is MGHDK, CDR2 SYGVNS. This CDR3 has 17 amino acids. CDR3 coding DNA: TGTGCCAGCAGTGACCGCCTCGGGACAACCTTAACCGGGGAGCTGTTTTTT. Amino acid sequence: CASSDRLGTTLTGELFF. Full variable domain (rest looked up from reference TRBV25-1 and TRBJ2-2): EADIYQTPRYLVIGTGKKITLECSQTMGHDKMYWYQQDPGMELHLIHYSYGVNSTEKGDLSSESTVSRIRTEHFPLTLESARPSHTSQYLCASSDRLGTTLTGELFFGEGSRLTVL.

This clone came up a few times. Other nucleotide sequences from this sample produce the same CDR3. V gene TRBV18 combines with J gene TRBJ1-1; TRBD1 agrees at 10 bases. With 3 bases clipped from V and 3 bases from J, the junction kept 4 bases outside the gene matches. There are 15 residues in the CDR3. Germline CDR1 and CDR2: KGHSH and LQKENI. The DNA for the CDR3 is TGTGCCAGCTCACCCAGGACAGGGGGAGACACTGAAGCTTTCTTT. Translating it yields CASSPRTGGDTEAFF.

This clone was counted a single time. The CDR3, as DNA: TGTGCCACCAGCAGAGATCAGGGGACAGGGTCCAATGAGCAGTTCTTC. This codes for CATSRDQGTGSNEQFF. The J gene is TRBJ2-1, the V gene TRBV15; 9 positions match TRBD1. V gave up 0 bases and J gave up 6 bases; unmatched junction bases: 6. Looked up from germline, CDR1 is LNHNV and CDR2 is YYDKDF (reference sequence). The CDR3 has 16 residues. The full variable domain, rest sourced from reference TRBV15 and TRBJ2-1, is DAMVIQNPRYQVTQFGKPVTLSCSQTLNHNVMYWYQQKSSQAPKLLFHYYDKDFNNEADTPDNFQSRRPNTSFCFLDIRSPGLGDTAMYLCATSRDQGTGSNEQFFGPGTRLTVL.